The 2 T cell receptor beta chains below come from one sample, sequenced in a study of beta chain features in type 1 diabetes. Expressed TCRB transcripts were sequenced because the entire RNA isolate underwent reverse transcription. This table comes from immunoSEQ multiplex PCR, and its TCRdb copy is limited to in-frame clones, with some not included. The table records hundreds of thousands of clones, around a sixth of them present only once. Material: naive CD4+ T cells from blood. The source is a man between 18 and 35 years old in good health.

This clone was counted only a few times. The rearrangement links TRBV28 to TRBJ2-7; TRBD1 might be the D (6 bases). The germline V gene encodes CDR1 MDHEN and CDR2 SYDVKM. V was cut by 6 bases and J by 4 bases, with 13 bases left in between. This CDR3 spans 13 amino acids. The DNA of the CDR3 is TGTGCCAGCAGATACAGGGTGGGGTACGAGCAGTACTTC. It is translated as CASRYRVGYEQYF. Drawing the rest from reference TRBV28 and TRBJ2-7, the complete variable domain is DVKVTQSSRYLVKRTGEKVFLECVQDMDHENMFWYRQDPGLGLRLIYFSYDVKMKEKGDIPEGYSVSREKKERFSLILESASTNQTSMYLCASRYRVGYEQYFGPGTRLTVT.

This chain uses TRBV5-1 with TRBJ1-3; perhaps TRBD1 as D (6 bases). The ends were cut back, 3 bases at V and 1 base at J, with 11 bases in the middle. CDR1 and CDR2 from the germline V gene are SGHRS and YFSETQ. There are 15 residues in the CDR3. The CDR3 DNA follows: TGCGCCAGCAGCTCCACTACAGGGTCTGGAAACACCATATATTTT. Protein product: CASSSTTGSGNTIYF.